Below, one T cell receptor (beta chain) is given with its context. The CDR3 totals 21 residues. V trimming: 4 bases; J trimming: 7 bases; junction bases outside the gene matches: 24. The germline V gene has CDR1 ENHRY and CDR2 SYGVKD. Original data processing: Reference gene primers were amplified, and this amplification served to estimate nucleated cell counts. The protocol was immunoSEQ multiplex PCR, while the TCRdb copy is restricted to in-frame clones and leaves out a portion. That table is the source of V, J and clone size, and D and trimming were worked out from the DNA. The data show more than 200,000 clones, about 83% seen once. The sample belongs to a study of blood T cell repertoires in COVID-19. Study at large: Both acute and convalescent COVID-19 samples were obtained from the United States, Italy and Spain. Sources were T cells, B-cell-depleted T cells, or PBMCs; the material itself was cDNA or gDNA.

The chain has TRBV10-3 and TRBJ2-1, with 11 positions matching TRBD2. The sequenced sample was peripheral blood. This receptor was identified in a woman aged 45-65 years with acute or convalescent COVID-19. CDR3 bases: TGTGCCATCAGTGGCTACGGAGCCGGGACTAGCGGAAACTCTGGGGGAAATGAGCAGTTCTTC. This codes for CAISGYGAGTSGNSGGNEQFF.